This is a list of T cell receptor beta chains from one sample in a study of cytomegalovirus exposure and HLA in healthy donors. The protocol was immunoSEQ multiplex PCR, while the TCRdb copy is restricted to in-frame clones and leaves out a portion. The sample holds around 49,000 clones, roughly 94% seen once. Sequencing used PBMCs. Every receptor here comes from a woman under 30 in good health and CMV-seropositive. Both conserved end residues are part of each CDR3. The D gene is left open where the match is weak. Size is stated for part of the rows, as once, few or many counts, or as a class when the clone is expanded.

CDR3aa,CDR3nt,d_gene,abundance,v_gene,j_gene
CALAPSGAYEQYF,TGTGCCCTCGCCCCCAGCGGCGCCTACGAGCAGTACTTC,.,.,TRBV10-3,TRBJ2-7
CASSLDQRTGLSGNTIYF,TGCGCCAGCAGCTTGGACCAGAGGACAGGGCTCTCTGGAAACACCATATATTTT,TRBD1,.,TRBV5-1,TRBJ1-3
CASSPGTGNPYEQYF,TGTGCCAGCAGTCCCGGGACAGGGAACCCCTACGAGCAGTACTTC,TRBD1,.,TRBV6-4,TRBJ2-7
CATSRGRLDSYYEQYF,TGTGCCACCAGCAGAGGGAGGCTGGACAGCTACTACGAGCAGTACTTC,.,.,TRBV15,TRBJ2-7
CASSQDKTGTSGRDTQYF,TGCGCCAGCAGCCAAGATAAGACCGGGACTAGCGGGAGAGATACGCAGTATTTT,TRBD2,.,TRBV4-1,TRBJ2-3
CSANRGPMGEQYF,TGCAGCGCCAACAGGGGGCCTATGGGGGAGCAGTACTTC,TRBD1,.,TRBV29-1,TRBJ2-7
CASSQGGDRNEKLFF,TGTGCCAGCAGCCAAGGAGGGGACAGGAATGAAAAACTGTTTTTT,TRBD1,once,TRBV14,TRBJ1-4
CASSGTSGILDEQFF,TGTGCCAGTAGTGGGACTAGCGGGATTCTCGATGAGCAGTTCTTC,TRBD2,.,TRBV19,TRBJ2-1
CASSPQPGQGLSYEQYF,TGTGCCAGCAGCCCCCAACCGGGACAGGGGCTCTCCTACGAGCAGTACTTC,TRBD1,.,TRBV7-9,TRBJ2-7
CASSLEPTVYEQYF,TGTGCCAGCAGCTTAGAACCCACGGTCTACGAGCAGTACTTC,.,.,TRBV7-2,TRBJ2-7
CASSSQGQETQYF,TGTGCCAGCAGTTCACAGGGGCAAGAGACCCAGTACTTC,TRBD1,.,TRBV28,TRBJ2-5
CASSQGTGDGTEAFF,TGCGCCAGCAGTCAAGGGACAGGGGATGGAACTGAAGCTTTCTTT,TRBD1,.,TRBV4-3,TRBJ1-1
CASSERTGHDSGNTIYF,TGTGCCAGCAGTGAAAGGACAGGGCACGACTCTGGAAACACCATATATTTT,TRBD1,.,TRBV6-1,TRBJ1-3
CASSIVPSPGGNEQFF,TGTGCCAGTAGTATAGTCCCTAGCCCAGGAGGCAATGAGCAGTTCTTC,.,.,TRBV19,TRBJ2-1
CASSFTGSVFYEQYF,TGTGCCAGCAGTTTTACAGGGTCGGTTTTCTACGAGCAGTACTTC,.,.,TRBV11-2,TRBJ2-7
CASSLEAYSNQPQHF,TGTGCCAGCAGCTTAGAAGCGTATAGCAATCAGCCCCAGCATTTT,.,.,TRBV7-2,TRBJ1-5
CASSLSDRLGTQYF,TGTGCCAGCAGCTTATCTGACAGGTTGGGTACGCAGTATTTT,.,.,TRBV7-3,TRBJ2-3
CASSRQGGRNQPQHF,TGTGCCAGCAGCAGACAGGGAGGTCGGAATCAGCCCCAGCATTTT,TRBD1,.,TRBV7-2,TRBJ1-5
CASSLRGAGTRTYEQYF,TGTGCCAGCAGTTTACGGGGGGCCGGGACTAGGACCTACGAGCAGTACTTC,TRBD2,.,TRBV28,TRBJ2-7
CASSLVTGVRTGELFF,TGTGCCAGCAGCTTAGTGACAGGGGTTCGCACCGGGGAGCTGTTTTTT,TRBD1,.,TRBV11-3,TRBJ2-2
CAWQGVGYTF,TGTGCCTGGCAGGGGGTTGGCTACACCTTC,TRBD1,.,TRBV30,TRBJ1-2
CASSQASSSYNEQFF,TGTGCCAGCAGCCAGGCTTCCAGCTCCTACAATGAGCAGTTCTTC,.,.,TRBV7-9,TRBJ2-1
CASSPAGGLTDTQYF,TGTGCCAGCAGCCCTGCGGGGGGCCTCACAGATACGCAGTATTTT,TRBD2,.,TRBV28,TRBJ2-3
CASSLPTGNAEAFF,TGTGCCAGCAGCCTACCGACAGGGAACGCTGAAGCTTTCTTT,TRBD1,.,TRBV7-2,TRBJ1-1
CACLGTSGYEQYF,TGTGCCTGCCTCGGGACTAGCGGATACGAGCAGTACTTC,TRBD2,.,TRBV30,TRBJ2-7
CATGRAYEQYF,TGTGCTACAGGGCGGGCCTACGAGCAGTACTTC,.,.,TRBV7-7,TRBJ2-7
CASSIGRTNLYNEQFF,TGTGCCAGTAGTATAGGGCGGACTAATCTCTACAATGAGCAGTTCTTC,.,.,TRBV19,TRBJ2-1
CASSPDTATNEKLFF,TGTGCCAGCAGCCCCGACACTGCAACTAATGAAAAACTGTTTTTT,.,.,TRBV7-3,TRBJ1-4
CASRGSRNEQFF,TGTGCCAGCAGGGGGAGTAGGAATGAGCAGTTCTTC,.,once,TRBV28,TRBJ2-1
CASSPTSAQETQYF,TGTGCCAGCAGTCCGACTAGCGCTCAAGAGACCCAGTACTTC,TRBD2,.,TRBV6-4,TRBJ2-5
CASSLLRGTDEQFF,TGTGCCAGCAGCTTGCTAAGGGGAACCGATGAGCAGTTCTTC,.,.,TRBV11-1,TRBJ2-1
CASRGEVVGKNIQYF,TGTGCCAGCAGGGGGGAGGTCGTGGGGAAAAACATTCAGTACTTC,.,.,TRBV6-1,TRBJ2-4
CASSAGQGHYNEQFF,TGTGCCAGCAGCGCGGGACAGGGCCACTACAATGAGCAGTTCTTC,TRBD1,.,TRBV9,TRBJ2-1
CASSESGGGRQPQHF,TGTGCCAGCAGTGAATCGGGGGGCGGTAGGCAGCCCCAGCATTTT,.,.,TRBV25-1,TRBJ1-5
CASLHWNEQFF,TGTGCCTCCCTCCACTGGAATGAGCAGTTCTTC,.,once,TRBV30,TRBJ2-1
CASSKTSPITDTQYF,TGTGCCAGCAGCAAGACTAGCCCCATCACAGATACGCAGTATTTT,TRBD2,once,TRBV11-2,TRBJ2-3
CASSVALPGQGNYTF,TGTGCCAGCAGCGTCGCCCTACCGGGACAGGGTAACTACACCTTC,TRBD1,.,TRBV9,TRBJ1-2
CASSLQGANTEAFF,TGCGCCAGCAGCTTGCAGGGGGCGAACACTGAAGCTTTCTTT,TRBD1,.,TRBV5-1,TRBJ1-1
CASSSGLGGYGYTF,TGCGCCAGCAGCTCGGGACTGGGGGGCTATGGCTACACCTTC,.,once,TRBV5-1,TRBJ1-2
CASSQASGTIYEQYF,TGTGCCAGCAGCCAGGCGAGCGGGACCATCTACGAGCAGTACTTC,TRBD2,.,TRBV7-3,TRBJ2-7